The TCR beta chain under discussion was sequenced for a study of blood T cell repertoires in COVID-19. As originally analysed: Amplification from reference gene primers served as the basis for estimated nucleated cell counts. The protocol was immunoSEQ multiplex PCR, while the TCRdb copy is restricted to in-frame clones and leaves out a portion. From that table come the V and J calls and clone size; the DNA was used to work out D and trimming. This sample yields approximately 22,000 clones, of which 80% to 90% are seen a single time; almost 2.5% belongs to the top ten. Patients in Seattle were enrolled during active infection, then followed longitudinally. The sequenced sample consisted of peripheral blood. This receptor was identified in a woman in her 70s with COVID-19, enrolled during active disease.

The CDR3 region is CASSGTGINEQYF. CDR3 nucleotides: TGTGCCAGCAGCGGGACAGGGATCAACGAGCAGTACTTC. This chain uses TRBV5-4 with TRBJ2-7; 9 nucleotides line up with TRBD1. Germline CDR1 and CDR2: SGHNT and YYREEE (reference sequence). This CDR3 region has 13 residues. With V trimmed by 4 bases and J by 5 bases, 4 bases remained unmatched.